These T cell receptor beta chains were read from a single sample in a study of immune heterogeneity within non-small cell lung tumors. TCRdb analysed the multiplex PCR reads with MiXCR anew, one entry per CDR3 protein. The data contain about 3,300 distinct CDR3 sequences, 52% of them singletons. Sequenced input: lung tumor tissue. The origin of the receptors is a man aged 60-69 years with non-small cell lung cancer. CDR3s include the opening cysteine and the closing phenylalanine or tryptophan. The D gene is left open where the match is weak. Clone size is given for some rows only: seen once, a few or many times, or a class if the clone is expanded.

clone size,CDR3 length,J gene,D gene,V gene,CDR3 protein,CDR3 DNA
NA,17,TRBJ2-3,TRBD2,TRBV5-1,CASSVGIAGAGTDTQYF,TGCGCCAGCAGCGTTGGCATAGCGGGAGCGGGAACAGATACGCAGTATTTT
NA,15,TRBJ2-5,TRBD2,TRBV5-1,CASIRTSGSGETQYF,TGCGCCAGCATCCGGACTAGCGGGTCGGGAGAGACCCAGTACTTC
NA,15,TRBJ2-1,NA,TRBV12-3/TRBV12-4,CASSLGEGPHDEQFF,TGTGCCAGCAGTTTGGGTGAGGGGCCCCATGATGAGCAGTTCTTC
NA,15,TRBJ2-7,TRBD2,TRBV7-8,CASSFGGSSDYEQYF,TGTGCCAGCAGCTTCGGCGGGAGCTCTGACTACGAGCAGTACTTC
NA,14,TRBJ2-7,TRBD2,TRBV12-3/TRBV12-4,CASSTGGGRFEQYF,TGTGCCAGCAGTACGGGGGGCGGGAGGTTCGAGCAGTACTTC
NA,13,TRBJ2-5,NA,TRBV3-1,CASSLKGQETQYF,TGTGCCAGCAGCCTAAAGGGACAAGAGACCCAGTACTTC
large,14,TRBJ2-2,NA,TRBV5-1,CASSRQQNTGELFF,TGCGCCAGCAGCCGGCAACAGAACACCGGGGAGCTGTTTTTT
NA,15,TRBJ2-7,NA,TRBV6-6,CASSYSAGYSYEQYF,TGTGCCAGCAGTTACTCAGCGGGCTACTCCTACGAGCAGTACTTC
NA,13,TRBJ2-7,NA,TRBV7-7,CTSSLGRSYEQYF,TGTACCAGCAGCCTGGGGCGTTCCTACGAGCAGTACTTC
NA,16,TRBJ2-1,NA,TRBV11-3,CASSLVAASSYNEQFF,TGTGCCAGCAGCTTAGTAGCGGCTAGCTCCTACAATGAGCAGTTCTTC
NA,13,TRBJ1-1,NA,TRBV7-9,CASSLDVGTEAFF,TGTGCCAGCAGCTTAGATGTGGGTACTGAAGCTTTCTTT
medium-sized,14,TRBJ2-1,NA,TRBV7-9,CASSSGTFFNEQFF,TGTGCCAGCAGCTCGGGGACATTCTTCAATGAGCAGTTCTTC
NA,12,TRBJ1-2,NA,TRBV30,CAWTGANYGYTF,TGTGCCTGGACAGGGGCTAACTATGGCTACACCTTC
NA,14,TRBJ2-5,NA,TRBV18,CASSPPGPQETQYF,TGTGCCAGCTCACCGCCGGGACCTCAAGAGACCCAGTACTTC
NA,17,TRBJ2-5,TRBD2,TRBV19,CASSIRRTSGIKETQYF,TGTGCCAGTAGTATCCGAAGGACTAGCGGGATAAAAGAGACCCAGTACTTC
once,16,TRBJ2-2,TRBD1,TRBV10-3,CAISESARQGSGELFF,TGTGCCATCAGTGAGTCGGCGAGACAGGGATCCGGGGAGCTGTTTTTT
once,18,TRBJ1-1,TRBD1,TRBV15,CATSRRIQGALSDTEAFF,TGTGCCACCAGCAGACGAATACAGGGGGCCCTTTCCGACACTGAAGCTTTCTTT
many,15,TRBJ1-1,TRBD1,TRBV5-4,CASSEIETGDTEAFF,TGTGCCAGCAGCGAGATCGAGACAGGGGACACTGAAGCTTTCTTT
NA,14,TRBJ2-7,TRBD1,TRBV11-1,CASRLGQDSYEQYF,TGCGCCAGCAGACTCGGACAGGACTCCTACGAGCAGTACTTC
once,13,TRBJ2-7,NA,TRBV11-2,CASSSGSSYEQYF,TGTGCCAGCAGCTCCGGTAGCTCCTACGAGCAGTACTTC
NA,14,TRBJ2-7,TRBD2,TRBV2,CASSGLAEYYDQDF,TGTGCCAGCAGTGGACTAGCGGAATATTACGATCAGGACTTC
large,17,TRBJ1-3,TRBD1,TRBV19,CASTMDRVVHSGNTIYF,TGTGCCAGTACCATGGACAGGGTGGTTCACTCTGGAAACACCATATATTTT
medium-sized,16,TRBJ2-1,TRBD2,TRBV9,CASSVRAGEGHNEQFF,TGTGCCAGCAGCGTAAGAGCGGGAGAAGGGCACAATGAGCAGTTCTTC
medium-sized,12,TRBJ2-7,NA,TRBV6-2/TRBV6-3,CASSYSTEEQYF,TGTGCCAGCAGTTACTCCACGGAGGAGCAGTACTTC
medium-sized,15,TRBJ1-6,NA,TRBV9,CASSPGQLRDSPLHF,TGTGCCAGCAGCCCCGGACAGCTTAGGGATTCACCCCTCCACTTT
NA,14,TRBJ1-5,NA,TRBV3-1,CASSQIDSNQPQHF,TGTGCCAGCAGCCAAATCGATAGCAATCAGCCCCAGCATTTT
NA,12,TRBJ1-1,NA,TRBV30,CAWSVRYTEAFF,TGTGCCTGGAGTGTACGGTACACTGAAGCTTTCTTT
medium-sized,16,TRBJ1-2,TRBD1,TRBV4-1,CASSQVPEGQGYGYTF,TGCGCCAGCAGCCAGGTACCGGAAGGACAGGGCTATGGCTACACCTTC
medium-sized,21,TRBJ2-7,TRBD2,TRBV6-6,CASSYSNSPRLASGRLCEQYF,TGTGCCAGCAGTTACTCGAATTCCCCCCGGCTCGCTAGCGGGAGGCTTTGCGAGCAGTACTTC
NA,14,TRBJ1-3,NA,TRBV5-1,CASSPRGDGNTIYF,TGCGCCAGCAGCCCTCGGGGGGACGGAAACACCATATATTTT
medium-sized,11,TRBJ2-5,NA,TRBV20-1,CSAMDRETQYF,TGCAGTGCTATGGACAGAGAGACCCAGTACTTC
large,15,TRBJ1-2,NA,TRBV30,CAWSVSHTANYGYTF,TGTGCCTGGAGTGTAAGCCACACCGCTAACTATGGCTACACCTTC
NA,13,TRBJ2-7,NA,TRBV12-3/TRBV12-4,CASSLGAPYEQYF,TGTGCCAGCAGTTTAGGGGCGCCCTACGAGCAGTACTTC
NA,13,TRBJ2-1,TRBD1,TRBV5-6,CASSWDRDNEQFF,TGTGCCAGCAGCTGGGACAGGGACAATGAGCAGTTCTTC
large,12,TRBJ2-1,NA,TRBV2,CASSDYHNEQFF,TGTGCCAGCAGTGATTATCACAATGAGCAGTTCTTC
medium-sized,17,TRBJ2-1,TRBD2,TRBV10-1,CASSESGGTSGPNEQFF,TGCGCCAGCAGTGAGTCGGGGGGGACTAGCGGGCCCAATGAGCAGTTCTTC
medium-sized,15,TRBJ2-5,TRBD2,TRBV9,CASSGEGGRQETQYF,TGTGCCAGCAGCGGGGAGGGTGGGAGACAAGAGACCCAGTACTTC
medium-sized,12,TRBJ1-1,NA,TRBV20-1,CSARHWNTEAFF,TGCAGTGCCCGACACTGGAACACTGAAGCTTTCTTT
NA,16,TRBJ2-1,NA,TRBV27,CATRSLVGSSYNEQFF,TGTGCAACGAGAAGTTTAGTGGGGAGCTCCTACAATGAGCAGTTCTTC
large,15,TRBJ2-1,TRBD2,TRBV24-1,CATSPGRASYNEQFF,TGTGCCACCTCTCCCGGGAGGGCCTCCTACAATGAGCAGTTCTTC
NA,16,TRBJ2-1,TRBD2,TRBV9,CASSGRSGLADNEQFF,TGTGCCAGCAGCGGACGCTCGGGACTAGCGGACAATGAGCAGTTCTTC
NA,15,TRBJ2-7,NA,TRBV6-1,CASSESGDPAYEQYF,TGTGCCAGCAGTGAATCGGGGGATCCGGCCTACGAGCAGTACTTC
medium-sized,16,TRBJ2-3,TRBD1,TRBV9,CASSQDRIGVTDTQYF,TGTGCCAGCAGCCAGGACAGGATCGGGGTGACAGATACGCAGTATTTT
medium-sized,17,TRBJ2-1,TRBD2,TRBV9,CASSLTSGRASYNEQFF,TGTGCCAGCAGCCTGACTAGCGGGAGGGCCTCCTACAATGAGCAGTTCTTC
once,12,TRBJ2-1,NA,TRBV20-1,CSGAGSYNEQFF,TGCAGTGGTGCCGGGTCCTACAATGAGCAGTTCTTC
NA,14,TRBJ2-1,TRBD2,TRBV20-1,CSAKRAGADDEQFF,TGCAGTGCTAAAAGAGCGGGAGCGGATGATGAGCAGTTCTTC
NA,15,TRBJ1-5,TRBD1,TRBV28,CASRPGQGEFQPQHF,TGTGCCAGCAGGCCTGGACAGGGTGAATTTCAGCCCCAGCATTTT
NA,13,TRBJ2-7,NA,TRBV15,CATSISRHYEQYF,TGTGCCACCAGCATCTCCCGCCATTACGAGCAGTACTTC
large,15,TRBJ2-1,TRBD1,TRBV15,CATSLDRGQRNEQFF,TGTGCCACCAGTCTAGACAGGGGGCAGCGCAATGAGCAGTTCTTC
once,15,TRBJ1-5,NA,TRBV28,CASSGVSKGNQPQHF,TGTGCCAGCAGTGGGGTCTCTAAGGGCAATCAGCCCCAGCATTTT
large,18,TRBJ1-2,NA,TRBV4-1,CASSQINRGEGPGAGYTF,TGCGCCAGCAGCCAAATAAACCGAGGAGAGGGCCCGGGAGCGGGCTACACCTTC
once,17,TRBJ2-1,TRBD2,TRBV13,CASSPPRVAGVEGEQFF,TGTGCCAGCAGCCCACCCCGAGTGGCGGGAGTAGAGGGTGAGCAGTTCTTC